These T cell receptor beta chains were read from a single sample in a study of blood T cell repertoires in COVID-19. Data came from immunoSEQ multiplex PCR; TCRdb stores just in-frame clones and leaves some out. The repertoire holds 130,000 or so clones, with almost 85% as singletons. Material: peripheral blood. The receptors were sampled from a man in his 60s with acute or convalescent COVID-19. Both conserved end residues are trimmed from each CDR3. The D gene is left open where the match is weak.

- TRBV10-3 AISVFPEQETQY
TRBD2 TRBV5-1 ASSLTAGDTGELF
TRBD1 TRBV6-5 ASSWGQGDQPQH
- TRBV12-3/TRBV12-4 ASLAWETDTQY
TRBD2 TRBV7-3 ASSLERGSTDTQY
- TRBV30 AWRLRGTDTQY
TRBD2 TRBV5-4 ASSWGLAGGTGELF
- TRBV5-4 ASSPKTGNGKLF
TRBD1 TRBV5-1 ASSFTGDPRRDTIY
TRBD2 TRBV6-2/TRBV6-3 ASSYPALAGGPGDEQF
- TRBV5-1 ASSLLDSTYNEQF
- TRBV19 ASSSLGGGYSNQPQH
- TRBV2 ASSESKGFSPLH
TRBD1 TRBV5-1 ASSSRGLGNTIY
TRBD1 TRBV6-2/TRBV6-3 ASSNQGAGQPQH
- TRBV3-1/TRBV3-2 ASSRSLLTEAF
TRBD2 TRBV6-5 ASSSGRARTGELF
TRBD2 TRBV7-3 ASSKTSAANTGELF
- TRBV28 ASSRREETQY
TRBD2 TRBV12-5 ASGLPRLAGNTGELF
TRBD2 TRBV19 ASSGFFSGSGYNEQF
TRBD1 TRBV7-3 ASSLTTDRGAHEQF
- TRBV29-1 SVERGRNTEAF
- TRBV7-9 ASNKDGRDYEQY
TRBD1 TRBV7-9 ASSFIPTGQNTEAF
- TRBV11-3 ASSAGGFNTGELF
- TRBV7-9 ASSLRGSLH
TRBD2 TRBV9 ASSVVAGGPLEQY
TRBD2 TRBV5-6 ASSGDLRGDIQY
TRBD2 TRBV20-1 SASGGTSGGYYEQY
TRBD2 TRBV5-4 AAGVAGTDTQY
- TRBV30 AWGGGAGHGYT
TRBD2 TRBV19 AISSGRDTQY
TRBD2 TRBV11-2 ASSPTSAGEGDTQY
- TRBV20-1 SAVTGLEQY
TRBD1 TRBV19 ATPPDRGEVEQY
- TRBV2 ASTERLRGETQY
- TRBV12-3/TRBV12-4 ASSFKNTGELF
- TRBV19 ASRTGNSGNTIY
- TRBV3-1/TRBV3-2 ASSQVAGEQF
- TRBV9 ASSVAGGIHTRGGELF
TRBD1 TRBV7-3 ASSSRGPGTEAF
- TRBV10-2 ASSERRLDTEAF
TRBD1 TRBV7-2 ASSQTGGRWTEAF
- TRBV6-5 ASSYGWEGTDTQY
- TRBV2 ASPTPGDGTDTQY
TRBD2 TRBV19 ASSIGASGLPISTDTQY